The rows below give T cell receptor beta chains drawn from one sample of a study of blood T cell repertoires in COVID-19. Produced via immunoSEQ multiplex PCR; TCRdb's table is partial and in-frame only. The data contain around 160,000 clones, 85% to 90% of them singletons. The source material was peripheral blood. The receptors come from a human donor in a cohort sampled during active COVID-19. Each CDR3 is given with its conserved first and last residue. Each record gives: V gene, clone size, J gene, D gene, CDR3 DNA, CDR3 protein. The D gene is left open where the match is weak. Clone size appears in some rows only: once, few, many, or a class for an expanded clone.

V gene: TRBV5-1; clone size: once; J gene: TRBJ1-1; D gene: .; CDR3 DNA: TGCGCCAGCACCCCGGGCGGAGGACTGGGGGGCACTGAAGCTTTCTTT; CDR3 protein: CASTPGGGLGGTEAFF
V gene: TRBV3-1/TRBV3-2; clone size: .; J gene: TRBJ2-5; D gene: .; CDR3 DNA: TGTGCCAGCAGCCAAGACGGACAGTCCCAAGAGACCCAGTACTTC; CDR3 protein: CASSQDGQSQETQYF
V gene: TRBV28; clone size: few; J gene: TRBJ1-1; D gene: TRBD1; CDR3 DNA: TGTGCCAGCAGTTACGGACAGGGGAGGGCTGAAGCTTTCTTT; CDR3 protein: CASSYGQGRAEAFF
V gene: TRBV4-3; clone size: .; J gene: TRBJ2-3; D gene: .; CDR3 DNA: TGCGCCAGCAGCCAAACGAGAAGAACGGGGGGCCGAAGCACAGATACGCAGTATTTT; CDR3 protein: CASSQTRRTGGRSTDTQYF
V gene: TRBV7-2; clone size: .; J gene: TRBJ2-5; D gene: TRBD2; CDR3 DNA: TGTGCCAGCAGCTTACGACTAGCGGCTCGCGAGACCCAGTACTTC; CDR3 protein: CASSLRLAARETQYF
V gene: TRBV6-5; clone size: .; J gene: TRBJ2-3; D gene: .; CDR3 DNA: TGTGCCAGCAGTCTGCGGGACAGCACAGATACGCAGTATTTT; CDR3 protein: CASSLRDSTDTQYF
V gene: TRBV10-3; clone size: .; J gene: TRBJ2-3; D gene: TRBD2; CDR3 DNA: TGTGCCATCAGTATAGCGGGGGGGAACACAGATACGCAGTATTTT; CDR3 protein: CAISIAGGNTDTQYF
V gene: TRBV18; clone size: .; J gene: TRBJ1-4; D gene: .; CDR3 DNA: TGTGCCAGCTCACCCCAGCGTGCAACTAATGAAAAACTGTTTTTT; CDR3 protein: CASSPQRATNEKLFF
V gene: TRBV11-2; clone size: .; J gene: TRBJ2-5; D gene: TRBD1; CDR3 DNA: TGTGCCAGCAGCTTAGAACTTCGACAGGGTCGGGAGACCCAGTACTTC; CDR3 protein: CASSLELRQGRETQYF
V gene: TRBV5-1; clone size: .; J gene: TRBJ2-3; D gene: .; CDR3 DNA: TGCGCCAGCAGCCCCCGCGGGCAGGGGTTAACAGATACGCAGTATTTT; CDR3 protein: CASSPRGQGLTDTQYF
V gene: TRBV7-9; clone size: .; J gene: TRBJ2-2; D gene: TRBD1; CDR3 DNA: TGTGCCAGCAGCCCAACAGGGGGCGTATCGAACACCGGGGAGCTGTTTTTT; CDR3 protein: CASSPTGGVSNTGELFF
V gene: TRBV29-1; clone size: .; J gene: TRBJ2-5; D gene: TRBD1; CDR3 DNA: TGCAGTTTAGGACAGGGCGGCCAAGAGACCCAGTACTTC; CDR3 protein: CSLGQGGQETQYF
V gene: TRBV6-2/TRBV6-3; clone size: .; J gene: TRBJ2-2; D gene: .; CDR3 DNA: TGTGCCAGCAGTTTTTCAACCGGGGAGCTGTTTTTT; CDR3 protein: CASSFSTGELFF
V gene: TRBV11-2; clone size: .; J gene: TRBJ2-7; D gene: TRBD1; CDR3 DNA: TGTGCCAGCAGCTTCTTGGGCAGGGGGCTATACGAGCAGTACTTC; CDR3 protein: CASSFLGRGLYEQYF
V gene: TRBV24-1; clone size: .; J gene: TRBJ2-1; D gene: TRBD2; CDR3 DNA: TGTGCCACCAGTGGAGGACTAGCGGGAGGGGACAATGAGCAGTTCTTC; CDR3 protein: CATSGGLAGGDNEQFF
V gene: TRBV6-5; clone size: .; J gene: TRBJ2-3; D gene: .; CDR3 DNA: TGTGCCAGCAGTTTCGGGCAGGGGTTCACAGATACGCAGTATTTT; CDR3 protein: CASSFGQGFTDTQYF
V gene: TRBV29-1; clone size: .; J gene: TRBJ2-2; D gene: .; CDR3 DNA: TGCAGCGTTGCGCCCCGACACAACACGAACACCGGGGAGCTGTTTTTT; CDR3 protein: CSVAPRHNTNTGELFF
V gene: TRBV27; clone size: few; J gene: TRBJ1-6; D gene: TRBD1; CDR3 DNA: TGTGCCAGCAGTTTAAGACAGGGGGCTCAAACCCTCCACTTT; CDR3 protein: CASSLRQGAQTLHF
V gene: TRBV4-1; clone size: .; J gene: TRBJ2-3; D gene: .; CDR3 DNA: TGCGCCAGCAGCCAAGATCTCCGCAGTCCCACAGATACGCAGTATTTT; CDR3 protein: CASSQDLRSPTDTQYF
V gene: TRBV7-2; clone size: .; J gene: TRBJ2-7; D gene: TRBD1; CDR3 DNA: TGTGCCAGCAGCAACAGGGGGCGGACCTACGAGCAGTACTTC; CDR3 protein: CASSNRGRTYEQYF
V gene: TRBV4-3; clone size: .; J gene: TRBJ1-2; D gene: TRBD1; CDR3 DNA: TGCGCCAGCAGCCAGGGGGACAGGAATTCTGGCTACACCTTC; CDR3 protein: CASSQGDRNSGYTF
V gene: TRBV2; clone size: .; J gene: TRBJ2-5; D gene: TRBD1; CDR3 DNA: TGTGCCAGCAGAGAAACCCTTGACAGGGTTAAGACCCAGTACTTC; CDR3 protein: CASRETLDRVKTQYF
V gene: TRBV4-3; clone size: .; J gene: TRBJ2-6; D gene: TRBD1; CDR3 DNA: TGCGCCAGCAGTAAACTGGAAGGGACAGCTGGGGCCAACGTCCTGACTTTC; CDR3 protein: CASSKLEGTAGANVLTF
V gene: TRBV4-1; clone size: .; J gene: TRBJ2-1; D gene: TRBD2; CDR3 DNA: TGCGCCAGCAGCCAAGAAGGGAAGGGGACTAGCTCCTACAATGAGCAGTTCTTC; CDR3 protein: CASSQEGKGTSSYNEQFF
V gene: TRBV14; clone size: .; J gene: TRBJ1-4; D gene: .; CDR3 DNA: TGTGCCAGCAGCCAATGGGGAGCTAATGAAAAACTGTTTTTT; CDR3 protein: CASSQWGANEKLFF
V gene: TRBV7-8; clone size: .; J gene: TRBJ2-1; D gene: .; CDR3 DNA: TGTGCCAGCAGCCCCCGCTCGGCGGCTAATGAGCAGTTCTTC; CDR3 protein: CASSPRSAANEQFF
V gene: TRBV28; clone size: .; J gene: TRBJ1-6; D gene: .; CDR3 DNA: TGTGCCAGCAGCCCCGTGAGCTCCTATAATTCACCCCTCCACTTT; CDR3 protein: CASSPVSSYNSPLHF
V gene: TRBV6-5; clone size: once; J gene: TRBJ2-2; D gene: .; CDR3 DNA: TGTGCCAGCAGTTACTCGCCGGTGAACACCGGGGAGCTGTTTTTT; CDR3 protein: CASSYSPVNTGELFF
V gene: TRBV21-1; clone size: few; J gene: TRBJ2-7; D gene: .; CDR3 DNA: TGTGCCAGCAGCAAAGTCCGGGACAGGGGGTTCGAGCAGTACTTC; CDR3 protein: CASSKVRDRGFEQYF
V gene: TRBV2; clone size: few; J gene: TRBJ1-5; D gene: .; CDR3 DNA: TGTGCCAGCAGTGTAGTCAGGGGAAATCAGCCCCAGCATTTT; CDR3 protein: CASSVVRGNQPQHF
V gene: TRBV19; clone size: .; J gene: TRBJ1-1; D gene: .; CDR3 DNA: TGTGCCACTACCAATGGTGGGAACACTGAAGCTTTCTTT; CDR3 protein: CATTNGGNTEAFF
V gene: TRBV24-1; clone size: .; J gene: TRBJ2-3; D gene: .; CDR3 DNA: TGTGCCACCAGTGAAGAGGGGGTTGATACGCAGTATTTT; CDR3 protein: CATSEEGVDTQYF
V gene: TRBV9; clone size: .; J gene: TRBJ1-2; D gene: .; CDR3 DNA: TGTGCCAGCAGCGTAGCTGGACGGGATAACTATGGCTACACCTTC; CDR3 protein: CASSVAGRDNYGYTF
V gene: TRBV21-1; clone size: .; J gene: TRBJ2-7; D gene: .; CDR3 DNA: TGTGCCAGCAGCAAGGAGAGGGACAGGCCCCACTACGAGCAGTACTTC; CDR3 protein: CASSKERDRPHYEQYF
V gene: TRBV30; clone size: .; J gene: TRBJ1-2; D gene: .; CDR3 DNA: TGTGCCTGGAGTGACAGGGACTATGGCTACACCTTC; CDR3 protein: CAWSDRDYGYTF
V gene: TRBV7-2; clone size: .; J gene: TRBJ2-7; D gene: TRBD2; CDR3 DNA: TGTGCCAGCAGCTCCGACGCGGGACTAGCAAGCTACGAGCAGTACTTC; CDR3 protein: CASSSDAGLASYEQYF
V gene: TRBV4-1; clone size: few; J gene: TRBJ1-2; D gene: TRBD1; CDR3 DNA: TGCGCCAGCAGCCGCACCGGGACAGGGGGCGGGTCGGCCTATGGCTACACCTTC; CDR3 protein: CASSRTGTGGGSAYGYTF
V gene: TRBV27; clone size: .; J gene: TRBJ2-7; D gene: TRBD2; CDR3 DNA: TGTGCCAGCAGTTCTGGACTAGCGGGAGTTCCGTACTTC; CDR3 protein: CASSSGLAGVPYF
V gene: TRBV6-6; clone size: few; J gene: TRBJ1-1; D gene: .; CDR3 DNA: TGTGCCAGCAGTTACCGAGCTTGGGGGCCGAACACTGAAGCTTTCTTT; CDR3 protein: CASSYRAWGPNTEAFF
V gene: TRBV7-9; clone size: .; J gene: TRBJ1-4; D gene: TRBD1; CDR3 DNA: TGTGCCAGCAGCCCCAGACAGGGCGCTGAAAAACTGTTTTTT; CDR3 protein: CASSPRQGAEKLFF
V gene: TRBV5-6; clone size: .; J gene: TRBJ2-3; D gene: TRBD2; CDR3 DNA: TGCGCCCGCCGGGGGGCCGGGGGGGCCGGTCGGATCACAGATACGCAGTATTTT; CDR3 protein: CARRGAGGAGRITDTQYF
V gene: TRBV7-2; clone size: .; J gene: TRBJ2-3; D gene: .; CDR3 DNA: TGTGCCAGCAGCTTTGAGGGATATACGCAGTATTTT; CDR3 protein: CASSFEGYTQYF
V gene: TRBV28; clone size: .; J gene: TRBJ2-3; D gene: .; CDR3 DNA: TGTGCCAGCAGTTTCCCCCACGCGGCAGACACAGATACGCAGTATTTT; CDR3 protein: CASSFPHAADTDTQYF
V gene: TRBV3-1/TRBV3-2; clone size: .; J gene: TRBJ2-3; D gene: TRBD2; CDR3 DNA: TGTGCCAGCAGCCATATAATGGAAGCGGGAGGCCCCACAGATACGCAGTATTTT; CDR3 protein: CASSHIMEAGGPTDTQYF
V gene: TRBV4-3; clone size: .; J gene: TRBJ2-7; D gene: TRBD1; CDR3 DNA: TGCGCCAGCAGCCAAGACCCCCGGGACAGGGGGACCTACGAGCAGTACTTC; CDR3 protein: CASSQDPRDRGTYEQYF
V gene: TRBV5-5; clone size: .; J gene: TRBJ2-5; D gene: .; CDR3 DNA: TGTGCCAGCAGCTTGACTCCAGACAGCATCTCGGCCCAGTACTTC; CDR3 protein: CASSLTPDSISAQYF